This T cell receptor beta chain was identified during a study of spatial heterogeneity in lung cancer. Study as a whole: Correlation of TCR transcript counts in tumor regions with a T cell module score from matched bulk RNA-seq was strong.

Whole-study findings and limits: Tumoral mutation counts were tracked by counts of expanded intratumoral alpha and beta TCRs. There was tracking of ubiquitous and regional nonsynonymous mutations by the respective counts of ubiquitous and regional expanded TCRs.

The sample holds many counts of this clonotype. The antigen is unknown. Stated time point: sample taken at primary tumor resection. The cohort: under 80 early-stage, untreated non-small cell lung cancer patients. TCRdb reanalysed the 5' RACE reads using MiXCR and keeps one entry per CDR3 protein. The sample comprises 12,000 or so distinct CDR3 sequences, 14% to 15% of which are singletons, and roughly a sixth rests with the top ten. Trimming cost V 6 bases and J 2 bases; bases outside gene matches: 4. CDR3 length: 13 amino acids. The germline CDR1 and CDR2 sequences are MNHNS and SASEGT. This clonotype was sampled from a male donor with early-stage non-small cell lung cancer. The source material was lung tumor tissue, sampled at surgery. The chain combines TRBV6-1 with TRBJ2-7; 7 nucleotides agree with TRBD1. The CDR3 reads CASSWTGTYEQYF. In DNA form, the CDR3 reads TGTGCCAGCAGCTGGACAGGTACCTACGAGCAGTACTTC.